These 5 T cell receptor beta chains share one sample of origin, sequenced in a study of T cell repertoires in cytomegalovirus infection. These TCRs are of unknown antigen specificity. TCRdb re-derived calls from the reads in MiXCR, one entry per CDR3 protein. This table holds hundreds of thousands of distinct CDR3 sequences, approximately 32% found once. The sample was cultured CD8+ T cells from PBMCs, taken from culture after CMV antigen stimulation. Receptors originate from a human donor in good health (CMV status not recorded). Some clones in this sample may be carry-over from other donors' samples.

The CDR3 loop reads CASSYGLGNEQFF. The CDR3 DNA is TGTGCCAGCAGTTACGGGTTAGGCAATGAGCAGTTCTTC. The chain is built from TRBV6-2 or TRBV6-3 and TRBJ2-1; no reliable D call. V was pared by 2 bases and J by 6 bases, with 8 bases between. The germline V gene has CDR1 MNHEY and CDR2 SVGEGT. The CDR3 runs 13 residues.

This sequence joins TRBV6-5 and TRBJ2-5, with 7 bases that match TRBD2. With 0 bases clipped from V and 2 bases from J, the junction kept 15 bases outside the gene matches. From germline, CDR1 is MNHEY and CDR2 SVGAGI. CDR3 length: 19 residues. CDR3: CASSYSNLRAGKPQETQYF. The CDR3 DNA follows: TGTGCCAGCAGTTACTCGAATCTCCGAGCGGGGAAGCCTCAAGAGACCCAGTACTTC.

The rearrangement uses TRBV4-1 and TRBJ1-5, with no clear D. The length of the CDR3 is 15 residues. Trimming cost V 4 bases and J 3 bases, with 13 bases left between them. Germline V CDR1 and CDR2: MGHRA, YSYEKL. In DNA form, the CDR3 reads TGCGCCAGCAGCCTTAGGTTAGGCCTCAATCAGCCCCAGCATTTT. This translates into CASSLRLGLNQPQHF.

This clonotype was detected a few times. This chain uses TRBV20-1 with TRBJ2-1; 10 nucleotides match TRBD1. Per germline, CDR1 DFQATT and CDR2 SNEGSKA (reference sequence). The CDR3 runs 16 residues. Trimming took 6 bases from V and 3 from J; bases not matched to a gene: 11. CDR3 amino acids: CSAHSPGQGRYNEQFF. CDR3 in DNA: TGCAGTGCGCACAGCCCGGGACAGGGGCGCTACAATGAGCAGTTCTTC.

This sequence joins TRBV4-2 and TRBJ1-1; D not certain. With 1 base removed from V and 7 bases from J, the gap between germline ends came to 13 bases. CDR3 length: 14 amino acids. Per germline, CDR1 LGHNA and CDR2 YNFKEQ. The CDR3 protein is CASSQAFSTGEAFF. CDR3 coding DNA: TGTGCCAGCAGCCAAGCCTTTTCGACGGGTGAAGCTTTCTTT.